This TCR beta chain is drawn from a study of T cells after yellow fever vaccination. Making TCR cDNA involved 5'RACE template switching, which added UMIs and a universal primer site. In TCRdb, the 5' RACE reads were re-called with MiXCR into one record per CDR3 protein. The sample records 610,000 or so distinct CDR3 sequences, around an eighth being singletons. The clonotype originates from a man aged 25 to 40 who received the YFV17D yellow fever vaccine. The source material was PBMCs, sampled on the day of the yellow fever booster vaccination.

The CDR3 here is CASGLIKAGEQFF. The CDR3 DNA reads as TGTGCTAGTGGTTTGATTAAAGCTGGGGAGCAGTTCTTC. This chain joins TRBV12-5 and TRBJ2-1; D remains ambiguous. Germline assignment: CDR1 LGHNT and CDR2 FRNRAP. This CDR3 contains 13 residues. Trimming removed 2 bases at V and 10 bases at J, with 12 bases between. The whole variable domain, filled in from reference TRBV12-5 and TRBJ2-1, reads DARVTQTPRHKVTEMGQEVTMRCQPILGHNTVFWYRQTMMQGLELLAYFRNRAPLDDSGMPKDRFSAEMPDATLATLKIQPSEPRDSAVYFCASGLIKAGEQFFGPGTRLTVL.